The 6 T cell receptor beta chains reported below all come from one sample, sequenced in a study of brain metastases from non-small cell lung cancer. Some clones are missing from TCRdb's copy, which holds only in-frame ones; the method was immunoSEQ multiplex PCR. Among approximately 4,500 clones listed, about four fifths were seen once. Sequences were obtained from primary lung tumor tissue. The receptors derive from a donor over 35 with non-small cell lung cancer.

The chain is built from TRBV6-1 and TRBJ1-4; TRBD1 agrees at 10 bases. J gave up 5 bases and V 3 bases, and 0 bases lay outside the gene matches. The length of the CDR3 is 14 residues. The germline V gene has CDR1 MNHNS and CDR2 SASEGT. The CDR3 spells CASSEGQGNEKLFF. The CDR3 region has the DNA TGTGCCAGCAGTGAGGGACAGGGGAATGAAAAACTGTTTTTT.

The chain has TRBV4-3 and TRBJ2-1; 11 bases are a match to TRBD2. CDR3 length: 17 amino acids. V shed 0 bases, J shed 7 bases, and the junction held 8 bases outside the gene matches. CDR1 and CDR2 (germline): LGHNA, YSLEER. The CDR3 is CASSQDPPSGGFNEQFF. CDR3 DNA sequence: TGCGCCAGCAGCCAAGATCCCCCTAGCGGGGGGTTTAATGAGCAGTTCTTC.

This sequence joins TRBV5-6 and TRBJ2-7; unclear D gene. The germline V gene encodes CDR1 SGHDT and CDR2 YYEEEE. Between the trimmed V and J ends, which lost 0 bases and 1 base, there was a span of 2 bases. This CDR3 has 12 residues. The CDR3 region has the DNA TGTGCCAGCAGCTTGGAATCCTACGAGCAGTACGTC. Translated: CASSLESYEQYV.

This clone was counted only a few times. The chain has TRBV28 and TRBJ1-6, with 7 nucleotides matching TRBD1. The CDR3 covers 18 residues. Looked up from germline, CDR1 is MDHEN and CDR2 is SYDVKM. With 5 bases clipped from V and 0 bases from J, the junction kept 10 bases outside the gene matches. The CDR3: CASSLGAPGGSYNSPLHF. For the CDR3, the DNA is TGTGCCAGCAGTCTCGGGGCCCCAGGGGGCTCCTATAATTCACCCCTCCACTTT. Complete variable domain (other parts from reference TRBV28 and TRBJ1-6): DVKVTQSSRYLVKRTGEKVFLECVQDMDHENMFWYRQDPGLGLRLIYFSYDVKMKEKGDIPEGYSVSREKKERFSLILESASTNQTSMYLCASSLGAPGGSYNSPLHFGNGTRLTVT.

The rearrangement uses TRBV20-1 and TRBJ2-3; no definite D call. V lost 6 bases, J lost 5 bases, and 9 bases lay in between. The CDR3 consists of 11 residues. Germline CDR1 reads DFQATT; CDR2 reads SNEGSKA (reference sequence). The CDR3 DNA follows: TGCAGTGCAACCAAAGGAGATACGCAGTATTTT. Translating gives CSATKGDTQYF.

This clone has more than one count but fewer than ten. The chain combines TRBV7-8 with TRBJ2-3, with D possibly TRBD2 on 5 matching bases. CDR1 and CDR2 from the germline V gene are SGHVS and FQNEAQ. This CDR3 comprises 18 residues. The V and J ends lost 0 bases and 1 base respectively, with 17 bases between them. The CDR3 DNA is TGTGCCAGCAGCTTAGCCGGGGTAGCTGGTGTGGGCACAGATACGCAGTATTTT. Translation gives CASSLAGVAGVGTDTQYF. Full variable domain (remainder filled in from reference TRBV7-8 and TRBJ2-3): GAGVSQSPRYKVAKRGQDVALRCDPISGHVSLFWYQQALGQGPEFLTYFQNEAQLDKSGLPSDRFFAERPEGSVSTLKIQRTQQEDSAVYLCASSLAGVAGVGTDTQYFGPGTRLTVL.